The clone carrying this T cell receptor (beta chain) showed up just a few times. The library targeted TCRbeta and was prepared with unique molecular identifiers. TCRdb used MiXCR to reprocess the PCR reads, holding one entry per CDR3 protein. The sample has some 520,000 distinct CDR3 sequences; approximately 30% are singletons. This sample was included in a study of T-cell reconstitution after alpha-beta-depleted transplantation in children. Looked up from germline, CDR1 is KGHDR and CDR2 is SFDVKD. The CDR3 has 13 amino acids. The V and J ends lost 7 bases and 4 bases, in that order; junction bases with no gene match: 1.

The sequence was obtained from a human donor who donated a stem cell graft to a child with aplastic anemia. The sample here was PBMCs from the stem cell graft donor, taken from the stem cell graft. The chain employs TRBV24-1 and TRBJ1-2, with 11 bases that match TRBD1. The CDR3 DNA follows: TGTGCCACCAGCGGGACAGGGGGCTATGGCTACACCTTC. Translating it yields CATSGTGGYGYTF.